These 3 T cell receptor beta chains originate from one sample sequenced in a study of blood T cell repertoires in COVID-19. The protocol was immunoSEQ multiplex PCR, while the TCRdb copy is restricted to in-frame clones and leaves out a portion. The repertoire consists of some 150,000 clones, with around 83% occurring once and the leading ten covering over 7%. Sequenced input: peripheral blood. All receptors come from a woman aged 80 or over in a cohort sampled during active or convalescent COVID-19.

V is TRBV6-1 and J is TRBJ1-6; a possible D gene is TRBD1 (5 bases). The ends were cut back, 3 bases at V and 7 bases at J, with 13 bases in the middle. The germline gives CDR1 MNHNS, CDR2 SASEGT. This CDR3 has 15 amino acids. The CDR3 protein is CASSELRAGNSPLHF. The CDR3 DNA reads TGTGCCAGCAGTGAGCTTCGCGCAGGGAATTCACCCCTCCACTTT.

CDR3 in DNA: TGCGCCAGCAGAAAACCGGGACAGGGGGACTCACCCCTCCACTTT. Residues: CASRKPGQGDSPLHF. This rearrangement joins TRBV4-1 to TRBJ1-6, with 11 bases identical to TRBD1. Germline CDR1 MGHRA, CDR2 YSYEKL. The CDR3 consists of 15 residues. J lost 10 bases, V lost 6 bases, and 8 bases had no gene match.

The chain has TRBV24-1 and TRBJ2-1, with 10 bases aligning to TRBD2. With 5 bases clipped from V and 6 bases from J, the junction kept 9 bases outside the gene matches. This CDR3 region has 16 residues. Germline V gene lookup returns CDR1 KGHDR and CDR2 SFDVKD. The CDR3: CATSGPAGGPGNEQFF. The CDR3 DNA is TGTGCCACCAGTGGCCCAGCGGGAGGGCCTGGCAATGAGCAGTTCTTC.